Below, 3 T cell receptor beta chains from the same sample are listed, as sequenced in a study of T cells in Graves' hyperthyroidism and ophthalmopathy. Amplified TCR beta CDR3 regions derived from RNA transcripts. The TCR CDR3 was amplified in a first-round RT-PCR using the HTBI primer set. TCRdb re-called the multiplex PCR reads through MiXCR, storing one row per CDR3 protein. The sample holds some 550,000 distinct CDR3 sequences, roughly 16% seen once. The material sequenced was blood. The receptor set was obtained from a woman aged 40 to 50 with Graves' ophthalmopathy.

The CDR3 DNA follows: TGTGCCATCAGGCGGACAGGGGGCGTAGGCACTGAAGCTTTCTTT. This encodes CAIRRTGGVGTEAFF. The chain is built from TRBV10-3 and TRBJ1-1; 11 positions match TRBD1. V shed 6 bases and J 4 bases; nucleotides not matched to a gene: 7. Germline CDR1 is ENHRY and CDR2 is SYGVKD. This CDR3 comprises 15 residues.

This CDR3 reads CASSLSPPAGWGTGELFF. The CDR3 region has the DNA TGTGCCAGCAGTTTATCCCCCCCCGCCGGGTGGGGCACCGGGGAGCTGTTTTTT. The chain carries TRBV28 and TRBJ2-2, with no clear D. Germline CDR1 reads MDHEN; CDR2 reads SYDVKM. The CDR3 runs to 18 residues. Deletions cut 1 base from V and 4 bases from J, with 19 bases between.

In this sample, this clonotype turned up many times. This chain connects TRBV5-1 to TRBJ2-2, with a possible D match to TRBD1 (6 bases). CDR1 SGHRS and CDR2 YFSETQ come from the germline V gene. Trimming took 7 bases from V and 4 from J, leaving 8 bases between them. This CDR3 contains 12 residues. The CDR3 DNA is TGCGCCAGCCGACAGGCCACCGGGGAGCTGTTTTTT. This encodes CASRQATGELFF.